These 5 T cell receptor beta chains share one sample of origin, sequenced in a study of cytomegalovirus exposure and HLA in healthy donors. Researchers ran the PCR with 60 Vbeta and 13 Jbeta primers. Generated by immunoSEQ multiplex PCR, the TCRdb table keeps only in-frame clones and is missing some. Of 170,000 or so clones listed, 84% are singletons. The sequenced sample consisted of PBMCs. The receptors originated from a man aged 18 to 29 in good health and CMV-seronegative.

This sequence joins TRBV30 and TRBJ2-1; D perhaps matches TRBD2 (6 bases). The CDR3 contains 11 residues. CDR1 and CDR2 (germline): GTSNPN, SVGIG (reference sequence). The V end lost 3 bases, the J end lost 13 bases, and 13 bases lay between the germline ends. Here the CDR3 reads CAWREGRKQFF. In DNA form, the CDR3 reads TGTGCCTGGAGGGAGGGCCGAAAACAGTTCTTC.

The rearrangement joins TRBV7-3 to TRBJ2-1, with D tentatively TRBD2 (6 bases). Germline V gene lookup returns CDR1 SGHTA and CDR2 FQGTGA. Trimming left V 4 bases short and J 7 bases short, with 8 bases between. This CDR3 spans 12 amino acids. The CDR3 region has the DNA TGTGCCAGCAGCTCCGCGGGGAATGAGCAGTTCTTC. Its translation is CASSSAGNEQFF.

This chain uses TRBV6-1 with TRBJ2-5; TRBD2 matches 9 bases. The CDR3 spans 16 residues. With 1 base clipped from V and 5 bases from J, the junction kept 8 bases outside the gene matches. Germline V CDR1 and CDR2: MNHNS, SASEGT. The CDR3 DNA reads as TGTGCCAGCAGTGAAGTCTGGCGGGGGGGATTGGAGACCCAGTACTTC. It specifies CASSEVWRGGLETQYF.

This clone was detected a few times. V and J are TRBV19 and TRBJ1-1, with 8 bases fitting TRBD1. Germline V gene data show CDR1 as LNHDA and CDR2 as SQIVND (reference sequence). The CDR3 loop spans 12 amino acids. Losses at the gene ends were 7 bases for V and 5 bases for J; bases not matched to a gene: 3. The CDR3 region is CASKTGATEAFF. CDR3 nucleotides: TGTGCCAGTAAGACAGGGGCGACTGAAGCTTTCTTT.

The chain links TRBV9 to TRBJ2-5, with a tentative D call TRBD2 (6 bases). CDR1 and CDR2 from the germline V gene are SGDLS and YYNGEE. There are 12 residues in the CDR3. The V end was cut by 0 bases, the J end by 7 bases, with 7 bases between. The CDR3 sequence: CASSVVGGTQYF. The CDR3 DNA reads TGTGCCAGCAGCGTAGTGGGGGGGACCCAGTACTTC.